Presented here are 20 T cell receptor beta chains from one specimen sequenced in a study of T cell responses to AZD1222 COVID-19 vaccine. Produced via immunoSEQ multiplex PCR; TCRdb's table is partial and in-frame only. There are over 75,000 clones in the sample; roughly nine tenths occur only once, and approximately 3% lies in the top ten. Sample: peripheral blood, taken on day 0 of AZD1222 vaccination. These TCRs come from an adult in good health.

The CDR3 loop is CASSLVAGGPYNEQFF. As DNA, the CDR3 is TGTGCCAGCAGCTTAGTCGCGGGAGGGCCCTACAATGAGCAGTTCTTC. The chain is built from TRBV7-6 and TRBJ2-1; 9 bases line up with TRBD2. The V gene end was trimmed by 1 base and the J gene end by 2 bases; junction bases not matched to a gene: 3. Looked up from germline, CDR1 is SGHVS and CDR2 is FNYEAQ. The CDR3 is made up of 16 amino acids.

DNA of the CDR3: TGTGCCAGCAGCTTAGCTGGTTGGGTCGAGCAGTACTTC. Residues: CASSLAGWVEQYF. The chain couples TRBV7-8 to TRBJ2-7; no clear D gene. CDR3 length: 13 residues. Germline-derived CDR1 and CDR2 are SGHVS and FQNEAQ. V was pared by 0 bases and J by 6 bases, with 9 bases between. Drawing the rest from reference TRBV7-8 and TRBJ2-7, the complete variable domain is GAGVSQSPRYKVAKRGQDVALRCDPISGHVSLFWYQQALGQGPEFLTYFQNEAQLDKSGLPSDRFFAERPEGSVSTLKIQRTQQEDSAVYLCASSLAGWVEQYFGPGTRLTVT.

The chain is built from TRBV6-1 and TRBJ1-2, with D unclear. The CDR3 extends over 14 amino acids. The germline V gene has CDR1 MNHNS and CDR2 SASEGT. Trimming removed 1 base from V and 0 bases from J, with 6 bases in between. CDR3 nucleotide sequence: TGTGCCAGCAGTGAAGGGGGTACTAACTATGGCTACACCTTC. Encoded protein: CASSEGGTNYGYTF.

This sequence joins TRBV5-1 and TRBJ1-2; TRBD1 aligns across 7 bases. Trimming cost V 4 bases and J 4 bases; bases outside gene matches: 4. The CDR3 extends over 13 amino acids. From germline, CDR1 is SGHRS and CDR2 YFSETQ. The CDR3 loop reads CASSEGQRYGYTF. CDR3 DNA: TGCGCCAGCAGCGAGGGACAGCGCTATGGCTACACCTTC.

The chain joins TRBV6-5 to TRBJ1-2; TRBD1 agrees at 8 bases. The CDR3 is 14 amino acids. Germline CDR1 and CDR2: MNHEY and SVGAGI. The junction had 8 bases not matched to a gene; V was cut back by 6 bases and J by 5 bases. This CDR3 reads CASRTGQVNYGYTF. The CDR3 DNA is TGTGCCAGCAGGACGGGACAGGTGAATTATGGCTACACCTTC.

CDR3 DNA sequence: TGTGCCAGCAGCTTAAGGTATGAGCTTTACAATGAGCAGTTCTTC. It translates to CASSLRYELYNEQFF. The chain combines TRBV7-9 with TRBJ2-1; D is ambiguous. Germline V gene data show CDR1 as SEHNR and CDR2 as FQNEAQ (reference sequence). Trimming pared 2 bases from V and 4 bases from J, leaving 12 bases between. CDR3 size: 15 residues.

CDR3 nucleotides: TGTGCCAGCAGTACCAGTTGGGGGTACAACTACGAGCAGTACTTC. Amino acid sequence: CASSTSWGYNYEQYF. This chain connects TRBV27 to TRBJ2-7, with D perhaps being TRBD1 or TRBD2 (5 bases each). Germline CDR1 and CDR2: MNHEY and SMNVEV (reference sequence). The length of the CDR3 is 15 residues. V lost 5 bases, J lost 3 bases, and 17 bases lay in between.

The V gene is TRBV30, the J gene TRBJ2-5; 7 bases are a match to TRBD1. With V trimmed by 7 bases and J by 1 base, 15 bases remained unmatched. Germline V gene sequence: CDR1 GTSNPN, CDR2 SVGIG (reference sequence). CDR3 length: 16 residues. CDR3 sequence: CASSVWGQRPQETQYF. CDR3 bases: TGTGCCTCCAGTGTGTGGGGACAGCGGCCCCAAGAGACCCAGTACTTC.

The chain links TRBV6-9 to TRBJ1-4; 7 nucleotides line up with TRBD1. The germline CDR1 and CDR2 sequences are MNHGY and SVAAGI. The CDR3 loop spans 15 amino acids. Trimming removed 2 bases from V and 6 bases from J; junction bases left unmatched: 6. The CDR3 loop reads CASSYTTGLDEKLFF. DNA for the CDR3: TGTGCCAGCAGTTATACGACAGGGTTGGATGAAAAACTGTTTTTT.

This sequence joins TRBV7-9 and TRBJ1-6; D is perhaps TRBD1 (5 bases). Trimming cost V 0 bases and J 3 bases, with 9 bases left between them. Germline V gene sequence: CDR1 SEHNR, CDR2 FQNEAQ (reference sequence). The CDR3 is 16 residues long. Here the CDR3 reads CASSLASGFYNSPLHF. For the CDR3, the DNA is TGTGCCAGCAGCTTAGCCTCAGGGTTCTATAATTCACCCCTCCACTTT. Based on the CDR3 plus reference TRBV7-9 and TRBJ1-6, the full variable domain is DTGVSQNPRHKITKRGQNVTFRCDPISEHNRLYWYRQTLGQGPEFLTYFQNEAQLEKSRLLSDRFSAERPKGSFSTLEIQRTEQGDSAMYLCASSLASGFYNSPLHFGNGTRLTVT.

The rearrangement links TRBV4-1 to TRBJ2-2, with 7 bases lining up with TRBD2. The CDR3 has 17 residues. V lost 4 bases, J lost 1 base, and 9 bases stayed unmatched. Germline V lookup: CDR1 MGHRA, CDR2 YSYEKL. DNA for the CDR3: TGCGCCAGCAGCCCCTCGAGAGGGAGGGAGAACACCGGGGAGCTGTTTTTT. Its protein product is CASSPSRGRENTGELFF.

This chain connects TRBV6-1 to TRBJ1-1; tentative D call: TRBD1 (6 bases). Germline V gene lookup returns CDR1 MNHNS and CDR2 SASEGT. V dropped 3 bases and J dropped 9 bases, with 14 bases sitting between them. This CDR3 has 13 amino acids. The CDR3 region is CASSDPWGQKAFF. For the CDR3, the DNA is TGTGCCAGCAGTGACCCTTGGGGGCAGAAAGCTTTCTTT.

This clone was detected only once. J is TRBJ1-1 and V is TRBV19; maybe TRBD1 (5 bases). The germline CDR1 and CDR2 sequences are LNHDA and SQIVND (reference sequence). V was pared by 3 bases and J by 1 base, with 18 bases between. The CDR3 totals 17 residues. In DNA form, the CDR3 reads TGTGCCAGTAGTATTTTGGTTAGGGGCAATGGGAACACTGAAGCTTTCTTT. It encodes CASSILVRGNGNTEAFF.

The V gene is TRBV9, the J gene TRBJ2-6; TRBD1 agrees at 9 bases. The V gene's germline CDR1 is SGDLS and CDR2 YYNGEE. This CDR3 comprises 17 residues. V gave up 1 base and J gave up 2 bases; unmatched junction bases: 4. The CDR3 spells CASSVSQGATGANVLTF. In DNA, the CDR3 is TGTGCCAGCAGCGTATCACAGGGGGCCACTGGGGCCAACGTCCTGACTTTC.

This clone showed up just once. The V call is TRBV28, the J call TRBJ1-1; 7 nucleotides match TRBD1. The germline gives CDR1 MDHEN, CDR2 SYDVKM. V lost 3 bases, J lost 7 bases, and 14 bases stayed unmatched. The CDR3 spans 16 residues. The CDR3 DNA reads TGTGCCAGCAGTTTTGAAACTTTGACAGGGAGGCGTGAAGCTTTCTTT. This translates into CASSFETLTGRREAFF.

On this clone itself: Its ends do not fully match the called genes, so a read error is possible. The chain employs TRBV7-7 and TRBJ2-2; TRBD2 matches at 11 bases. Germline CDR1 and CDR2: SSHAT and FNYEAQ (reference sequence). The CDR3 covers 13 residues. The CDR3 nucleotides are TGTGCTAGCAGTACTAGCGGGAGCGGGGAGCTGTTTTTT. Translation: CASSTSGSGELFF.

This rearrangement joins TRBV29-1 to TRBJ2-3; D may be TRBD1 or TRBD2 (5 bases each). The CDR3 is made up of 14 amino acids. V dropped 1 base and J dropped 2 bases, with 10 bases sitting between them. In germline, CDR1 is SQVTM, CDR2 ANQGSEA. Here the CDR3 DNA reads TGCAGCGTTGAAGGGGGGATAGTCACAGATACGCAGTATTTT. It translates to CSVEGGIVTDTQYF.

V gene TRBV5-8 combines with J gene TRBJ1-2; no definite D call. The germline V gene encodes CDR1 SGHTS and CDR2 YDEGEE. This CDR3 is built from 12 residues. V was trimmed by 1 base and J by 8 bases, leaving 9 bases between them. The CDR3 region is CASSLHMVGYTF. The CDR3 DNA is TGTGCCAGCAGCTTGCATATGGTCGGCTACACCTTC.

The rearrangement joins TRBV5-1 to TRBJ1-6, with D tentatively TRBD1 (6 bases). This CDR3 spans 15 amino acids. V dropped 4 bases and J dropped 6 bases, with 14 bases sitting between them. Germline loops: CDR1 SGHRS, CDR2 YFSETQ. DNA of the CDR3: TGCGCCAGCAGCCCTGACAGGCCCTCTAATTCACCCCTCCACTTT. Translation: CASSPDRPSNSPLHF.

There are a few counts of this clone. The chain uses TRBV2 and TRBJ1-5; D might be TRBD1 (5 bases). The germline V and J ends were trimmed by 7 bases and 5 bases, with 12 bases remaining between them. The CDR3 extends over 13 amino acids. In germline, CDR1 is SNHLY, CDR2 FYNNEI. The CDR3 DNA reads TGTGCCAGCATGGCTGGGGGGGATCAGCCCCAGCATTTT. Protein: CASMAGGDQPQHF.